This note documents a single TCR beta chain sequence. Its specificity is unknown. At the DNA level, this CDR3 is encoded by other sequences in the same sample as well. Generated by immunoSEQ multiplex PCR, the TCRdb table keeps only in-frame clones and is missing some. Counted here are fewer than 1.8 million clones, less than 99% occurring once; the ten biggest clones make up approximately 0.38%. CDR3 length: 14 amino acids. The germline V gene has CDR1 SNHLY and CDR2 FYNNEI. Trimming removed 1 base at V and 4 bases at J, with 8 bases between. The data stem from a study of shared clonotypes between healthy human individuals. Study-wide background: There were three CD4 naive, three CD4 memory, two CD8 naive and one CD8 memory plates per donor. Findings and limits, study-wide: In contrast to clonotypes shared by all four donors, non-shared clonotypes had lower generation probabilities.

The sequencing input was naive CD4+ T cells sorted from blood. Sample subset: CD45RA+ positively selected. The V call is TRBV2, the J call TRBJ1-5, with a tentative D call TRBD1 (6 bases). The clonotype comes from a man aged 30 to 45 in good health. The CDR3 coding sequence is TGTGCCAGCAGTGAAGGAACAGGGAATCAGCCCCAGCATTTT. This gives the protein CASSEGTGNQPQHF.